The 25 T cell receptor beta chains in this list originate from one sample, sequenced in a study of blood T cell repertoires in COVID-19. The data were produced by immunoSEQ multiplex PCR, yet TCRdb's version contains in-frame clones alone and is incomplete. Among approximately 200,000 clones listed, 87% were seen once. Sequencing was carried out using PBMCs or T cells enriched from blood (not recorded which). The receptor source for this set is a man younger than 30 with acute COVID-19.

The rearrangement joins TRBV5-3 to TRBJ1-2, with 7 bases matching TRBD1. TRBV5-3 is an ORF for which the function is uncertain. V lost 4 bases, J lost 3 bases, and 9 bases stayed unmatched. The length of the CDR3 is 15 residues. CDR3 nucleotide sequence: TGTGCCAGAAGCACACTACAGGGGACGGACTATGGCTACACCTTC. This translates into CARSTLQGTDYGYTF.

The rearrangement joins TRBV9 to TRBJ2-2; TRBD2 matches 8 bases. Looked up from germline, CDR1 is SGDLS and CDR2 is YYNGEE. The CDR3 has 16 residues. The trim removed 3 bases at V and 4 bases at J, leaving 8 bases unmatched. Here the CDR3 reads CASSELAGPPTGELFF. DNA of the CDR3: TGTGCCAGCAGCGAGTTAGCGGGACCCCCCACCGGGGAGCTGTTTTTT.

V gene TRBV11-2 combines with J gene TRBJ2-1; tentatively, D is TRBD2 (5 bases). V was clipped by 6 bases and J by 8 bases, with 23 bases between them. Germline V gene sequence: CDR1 SGHAT, CDR2 FQNNGV. This CDR3 comprises 16 residues. CDR3 bases: TGTGCCAGCAGGGTGTACGCGACTACGTCCGGGGATGAGCAGTTCTTC. Protein: CASRVYATTSGDEQFF.

V gene TRBV29-1 combines with J gene TRBJ1-1; 8 nucleotides agree with TRBD1. From germline, CDR1 is SQVTM and CDR2 ANQGSEA. The V segment lost 7 bases and the J segment 3 bases; nucleotides outside the gene matches: 16. CDR3 size: 16 residues. The CDR3 DNA follows: TGCAGCGCCGAGGGGGGCAGGGGGCCGGTGGACACTGAAGCTTTCTTT. Encoded protein: CSAEGGRGPVDTEAFF.

The chain uses TRBV30 and TRBJ2-7, with D unclear. The ends were cut back, 3 bases at V and 4 bases at J, with 13 bases in the middle. Germline V CDR1 and CDR2: GTSNPN, SVGIG (reference sequence). CDR3 length: 13 residues. CDR3: CAWRLSGAYEQYF. The DNA of the CDR3 is TGTGCCTGGAGACTCTCCGGTGCGTACGAGCAGTACTTC.

The V gene is TRBV28, the J gene TRBJ2-7; 8 nucleotides match TRBD2. Germline lookup yields CDR1 MDHEN and CDR2 SYDVKM. Trimming cost V 5 bases and J 1 base; bases outside gene matches: 10. This CDR3 contains 16 residues. The CDR3 here is CASSPRGGGGSYEQYF. DNA for the CDR3: TGTGCCAGCAGTCCCCGGGGGGGAGGAGGGTCCTACGAGCAGTACTTC.

This chain joins TRBV6-5 and TRBJ1-5, with D possibly matching TRBD1 (5 bases). V gave up 2 bases and J gave up 6 bases, with 8 bases separating them. CDR3 length: 13 residues. Per the germline V gene, CDR1 is MNHEY and CDR2 is SVGAGI. The CDR3 reads CASSYGGVQPQHF. The CDR3 DNA reads TGTGCCAGCAGTTACGGAGGGGTTCAGCCCCAGCATTTT.

The V gene is TRBV19, the J gene TRBJ1-5; 8 bases match TRBD1. The CDR3 covers 16 residues. The V gene end was trimmed by 10 bases and the J gene end by 6 bases; junction bases not matched to a gene: 17. The germline CDR1 and CDR2 sequences are LNHDA and SQIVND (reference sequence). CDR3 sequence: CATSGQGAGNGQPQHF. In nucleotides, the CDR3 is TGTGCCACTTCAGGGCAGGGGGCGGGAAACGGTCAGCCCCAGCATTTT. Full variable domain (outside the CDR3, taken from reference TRBV19 and TRBJ1-5): DGGITQSPKYLFRKEGQNVTLSCEQNLNHDAMYWYRQDPGQGLRLIYYSQIVNDFQKGDIAEGYSVSREKKESFPLTVTSAQKNPTAFYLCATSGQGAGNGQPQHFGDGTRLSIL.

The genes are TRBV29-1 and TRBJ1-5; tentatively, D is TRBD1 (5 bases). V was pared by 2 bases and J by 7 bases, with 12 bases between. The CDR3 is 13 residues long. Germline-derived CDR1 and CDR2 are SQVTM and ANQGSEA. The DNA of the CDR3 is TGCAGCGTTGAATGGGGGACTGGGCAGCCCCAGCATTTT. Its protein product is CSVEWGTGQPQHF.

The chain has TRBV25-1 and TRBJ2-1; 11 bases map to TRBD2. Germline lookup yields CDR1 MGHDK and CDR2 SYGVNS. J lost 7 bases, V lost 2 bases, and 7 bases had no gene match. This CDR3 comprises 16 residues. The CDR3 protein is CASSEQIAGGPNEQFF. CDR3 sequence (DNA): TGTGCCAGCAGTGAACAGATAGCGGGAGGGCCGAATGAGCAGTTCTTC.

V usage is TRBV9 and J usage is TRBJ1-1; no firm D call. Germline V gene lookup returns CDR1 SGDLS and CDR2 YYNGEE. This CDR3 is 14 amino acids long. Trimming took 7 bases from V and 3 from J, leaving 16 bases between them. The CDR3 region has the DNA TGTGCCAGCTCCGTCGGGCAGAGGGACACTGAAGCTTTCTTT. Translation gives CASSVGQRDTEAFF.

The rearrangement links TRBV28 to TRBJ2-3; 7 bases map to TRBD1. This CDR3 is built from 15 residues. The J segment lost 1 base and the V segment lost 5 bases, leaving 6 bases of the junction unmatched. Per the germline V gene, CDR1 is MDHEN and CDR2 is SYDVKM. The DNA of the CDR3 is TGTGCCAGCAGTCAAGGGGGCGCCGGCACAGATACGCAGTATTTT. It yields the protein CASSQGGAGTDTQYF.

This clone has just a few counts. The chain has TRBV4-2 and TRBJ2-7; 11 positions agree with TRBD2. With V trimmed by 5 bases and J by 5 bases, 8 bases remained unmatched. This CDR3 comprises 15 residues. Germline CDR1 reads LGHNA; CDR2 reads YNFKEQ. CDR3 sequence (DNA): TGTGCCAGCAGCGTACTAGCGGGAGAGGTCGACGAGCAGTACTTC. It specifies CASSVLAGEVDEQYF.

The J gene is TRBJ2-1, the V gene TRBV2; 7 nucleotides match TRBD2. This CDR3 contains 16 residues. Germline V gene data show CDR1 as SNHLY and CDR2 as FYNNEI. The J segment lost 8 bases and the V segment lost 2 bases, leaving 12 bases of the junction unmatched. CDR3 DNA: TGTGCCAGCAGTGAAATCCGCCGCGGGAGTAACCATGAGCAGTTCTTC. This sequence encodes CASSEIRRGSNHEQFF.

The rearrangement uses TRBV4-2 and TRBJ1-5, with 8 bases that match TRBD1. The CDR3 is made up of 16 amino acids. V lost 3 bases, J lost 3 bases, and 7 bases stayed unmatched. Germline lookup yields CDR1 LGHNA and CDR2 YNFKEQ. CDR3 bases: TGTGCCAGCAGCCAGGAACCGGGACAGGTCAATCAGCCCCAGCATTTT. Its translation: CASSQEPGQVNQPQHF.

Notes on this clone: The sample carries other DNA sequences with the same CDR3. This rearrangement joins TRBV2 to TRBJ1-5, with 10 bases matching TRBD1. Losses at the gene ends were 6 bases for V and 4 bases for J; bases not matched to a gene: 6. The CDR3 spans 15 residues. CDR1 is SNHLY and CDR2 is FYNNEI in the germline V gene. The CDR3 loop is CASSLRTGGNQPQHF. CDR3 DNA: TGTGCCAGCAGCCTTAGGACAGGGGGGAATCAGCCCCAGCATTTT.

V usage is TRBV28 and J usage is TRBJ2-1; D is ambiguous. This CDR3 spans 15 amino acids. Trimming cost V 3 bases and J 4 bases, with 13 bases left between them. Germline V gene lookup returns CDR1 MDHEN and CDR2 SYDVKM. The CDR3 nucleotides are TGTGCCAGCAGTTTTACTCGGAGAGAATACAATGAGCAGTTCTTC. Amino acids: CASSFTRREYNEQFF.

The rearrangement uses TRBV5-1 and TRBJ2-4; 8 bases are a match to TRBD1. The trim removed 4 bases at V and 1 base at J, leaving 4 bases unmatched. CDR3 length: 15 residues. Germline V gives CDR1 SGHRS, CDR2 YFSETQ. Here the CDR3 reads CASSPQGAAKNIQYF. In nucleotides, the CDR3 is TGCGCCAGCAGCCCCCAGGGGGCTGCCAAAAACATTCAGTACTTC.

This chain joins TRBV2 and TRBJ1-2, with 7 bases fitting TRBD1. V lost 5 bases to trimming and J lost 6 bases; unmatched junction nucleotides: 12. The length of the CDR3 is 15 residues. Germline values: CDR1 SNHLY, CDR2 FYNNEI. In nucleotides, the CDR3 is TGTGCCAGCAGTACGGGACAGAACCCACCCGATGGCTACACCTTC. It encodes CASSTGQNPPDGYTF.

The V and J genes are TRBV7-9 and TRBJ2-7; perhaps TRBD2 as D (6 bases). Trimming stripped 4 bases from V and 2 bases from J, with 12 bases between. The germline CDR1 and CDR2 sequences are SEHNR and FQNEAQ (reference sequence). The CDR3 extends over 14 amino acids. In DNA, the CDR3 is TGTGCCAGCAGCTCGGGTAGCGGAACCTACGAGCAGTACTTC. Translating gives CASSSGSGTYEQYF.

The chain joins TRBV21-1 to TRBJ1-1; TRBD1, the D gene given by the table, was not confirmed from the DNA. TRBV21-1 is an annotated pseudogene. The CDR3 spans 15 residues. The CDR3 region is CASSIKMTGATEAFF. Written as DNA, the CDR3 is TGTGCCAGCAGCATCAAAATGACAGGGGCCACTGAAGCTTTCTTT.

The chain links TRBV28 to TRBJ2-1; 10 positions agree with TRBD2. The CDR3 runs 17 residues. Germline-derived CDR1 and CDR2 are MDHEN and SYDVKM. The junction had 5 bases not matched to a gene; V was cut back by 3 bases and J by 0 bases. DNA for the CDR3: TGTGCCAGCAGTTTGGGACTAGCGTCCCTCTCCTACAATGAGCAGTTCTTC. Amino acids: CASSLGLASLSYNEQFF.

The chain couples TRBV27 to TRBJ2-5; 14 bases match TRBD2. CDR1 MNHEY and CDR2 SMNVEV come from the germline V gene (reference sequence). The V segment lost 5 bases and the J segment 5 bases; nucleotides outside the gene matches: 10. The CDR3 is 17 residues long. The CDR3, as DNA: TGTGCCAGCAGTCTGACTAGCGGGAGGGCCGGATCGGAGACCCAGTACTTC. As protein: CASSLTSGRAGSETQYF.

V and J are TRBV28 and TRBJ2-7; D is unclear. CDR3 length: 13 residues. Trimming removed 2 bases from V and 2 bases from J, with 7 bases in between. The germline gives CDR1 MDHEN, CDR2 SYDVKM. The CDR3 protein is CASSLVNTYEQYF. CDR3 DNA sequence: TGTGCCAGCAGTTTAGTGAACACCTACGAGCAGTACTTC.

The genes are TRBV5-8 and TRBJ2-5; 7 bases align to TRBD1. Germline V CDR1 and CDR2: SGHTS, YDEGEE. The length of the CDR3 is 13 residues. Losses at the gene ends were 4 bases for V and 4 bases for J; bases not matched to a gene: 4. The CDR3 sequence is CASSMGQRETQYF. DNA of the CDR3: TGTGCCAGCAGCATGGGACAGCGAGAGACCCAGTACTTC.